The present T cell receptor beta chain was sequenced within a study of CD8 T cells in ankylosing spondylitis. Study-wide results and caveats: Clones linked to disease, bearing a CD8+ phenotype, were relatively rare in peripheral blood. Some of the motif variants had earlier been found in reactive arthritis patients' fluid and blood.

TCRdb re-called the 5' RACE reads through MiXCR, storing one row per CDR3 protein. The data contain 290,000 or so distinct CDR3 sequences, less than 25% of them singletons. The CDR3 runs to 12 residues. The germline CDR1 and CDR2 sequences are KGHDR and SFDVKD. This clonotype was seen a handful of times. Its specificity is unknown. The junction shows a germline mismatch at one end, possibly a read error. This clonotype originated in a female donor with ankylosing spondylitis or in good health (not recorded which). Sequenced input: blood, either unsorted or a sorted T cell fraction (not recorded which). The gene calls are TRBV24-1 and TRBJ2-1; 7 bases are shared with TRBD2. This CDR3 reads CATSDWGRAQVF. CDR3 DNA sequence: TGTGCCACCAGTGATTGGGGGAGGGCCCAGGTCTTC.